The TCR beta chain under discussion was sequenced for a study of blood T cells in healthy people across ages. Germline CDR1 and CDR2: SGHTA and FQGNSA. Trimming at V came to 2 bases and at J to 2 bases, leaving 19 bases not matched to a gene. This CDR3 comprises 20 residues. A second PCR, run for roughly 6 to 11 cycles, used a sample-barcoded 5' primer plus a J-beta primer mix. Each CDR3 protein gets one entry after TCRdb re-called the 5' RACE reads with MiXCR. The repertoire consists of around 780,000 distinct CDR3 sequences, with roughly 24% occurring once and the leading ten covering 3%. This clonotype was seen more than once but under ten times. These sequences were also reported in another study, on T cells of mothers and their children. From that report: For cDNA synthesis, the complete extracted RNA was used (roughly 1.5 ug per 15 ul). Over 8.5 million reads per mother and roughly 3 million per child were obtained. Thymic selection molds TCR recombination output in a comparable way in related and unrelated pairs. Related mother-child pairs showed slightly higher but non-significant overlap than unrelated pairs.

Sequences were obtained from blood. The receptor was derived from a boy aged 5-17 years in good health. The chain links TRBV7-2 to TRBJ1-2; 8 bases agree with TRBD1. CDR3 sequence (DNA): TGTGCCAGCAGCTTAAGCGCGGGCCAGGGGGCGGATTATCGCAACTATGGCTACACCTTC. Protein product: CASSLSAGQGADYRNYGYTF.